The T cell receptor (beta chain) described here comes from a study of STAT5B mutations in CD4+ large granular lymphocyte leukemia. Overall study findings and caveats: Without putative leukemic clones, patient CD4-sorted repertoires remained more clonal than healthy CD4+ repertoires.

For this clone: Its specificity is unknown.

The data were produced by immunoSEQ multiplex PCR, yet TCRdb's version contains in-frame clones alone and is incomplete. The data show about 46,000 clones, with around 81% seen just once and less than 0.4% held by the top ten. Germline V gives CDR1 SGHKS, CDR2 YYEKEE (reference sequence). The germline V and J ends were trimmed by 4 bases and 5 bases, with 22 bases remaining between them. The CDR3 totals 17 residues. This chain connects TRBV5-5 to TRBJ2-1; a possible D gene is TRBD2 (7 bases). Sample: CD4+ T cells from blood buffy coats. This clonotype was sampled from a human donor in good health. CDR3 loop: CASSPPGGGDVHNEQFF. CDR3 bases: TGTGCCAGCAGCCCCCCGGGCGGGGGCGACGTCCACAATGAGCAGTTCTTC.